One sample yielded the 30 T cell receptor beta chains listed below, sequenced in a study of blood T cell repertoires in COVID-19. This table comes from immunoSEQ multiplex PCR, and its TCRdb copy is limited to in-frame clones, with some not included. Among under 45,000 clones, approximately 80% were seen once, and the ten largest hold roughly 5.3%. The specimen was peripheral blood. Receptors originate from a man aged 45-65 years with active COVID-19.

J is TRBJ2-1 and V is TRBV2; 7 bases map to TRBD1. CDR1 and CDR2 (germline): SNHLY, FYNNEI. Trimming cost V 7 bases and J 7 bases; bases outside gene matches: 7. This CDR3 spans 13 amino acids. CDR3 residues: CASNLRQGNEQFF. DNA for the CDR3: TGTGCCAGCAACCTGAGACAGGGAAATGAGCAGTTCTTC.

The CDR3 nucleotides read TGTGCCACCAGTACAACAGATACGCAGTATTTT. Protein product: CATSTTDTQYF. V gene TRBV24-1 combines with J gene TRBJ2-3; D unresolved. The CDR3 is 11 residues long. CDR1 is KGHDR and CDR2 is SFDVKD in the germline V gene. The germline V and J ends were trimmed by 6 bases and 3 bases, with 3 bases remaining between them.

J is TRBJ2-2 and V is TRBV12-2; the table's D call of TRBD1 was not tested on the DNA. TRBV12-2 is described as a pseudogene. This CDR3 has 13 amino acids. This CDR3 reads CASSDRENGELFF. DNA for the CDR3: TGTGCAAGTTCGGACAGGGAGAACGGGGAGCTGTTTTTT.

This clone was found once. The chain employs TRBV3-1 (or the pseudogene TRBV3-2) and TRBJ2-7; D is uncertain. V dropped 1 base and J dropped 3 bases, with 4 bases sitting between them. The germline CDR1 and CDR2 sequences are LGHDT and YNNKEL (reference sequence). CDR3 length: 12 residues. DNA for the CDR3: TGTGCCAGCAGCCAAGGCGGCTACGAGCAGTACTTC. It translates to CASSQGGYEQYF.

This clone was counted once. V is TRBV30 and J is TRBJ1-3; 10 bases map to TRBD1. Germline CDR1 is GTSNPN and CDR2 is SVGIG (reference sequence). This CDR3 region has 18 residues. V gave up 4 bases and J gave up 1 base; unmatched junction bases: 13. The CDR3 DNA follows: TGTGCCTGGACCCTAATGGGGCGGGACAGGGGTTCTGGAAACACCATATATTTT. Translating gives CAWTLMGRDRGSGNTIYF. Complete variable domain (other parts from reference TRBV30 and TRBJ1-3): SQTIHQWPATLVQPVGSPLSLECTVEGTSNPNLYWYRQAAGRGLQLLFYSVGIGQISSEVPQNLSASRPQDRQFILSSKKLLLSDSGFYLCAWTLMGRDRGSGNTIYFGEGSWLTVV.

This chain links TRBV11-1 with TRBJ2-1, with TRBD2 identical over 8 bases. This CDR3 comprises 15 residues. The ends lost 1 base at V and 4 bases at J; junction bases unmatched: 3. CDR1 and CDR2 (germline): SGHAT, FQDESV (reference sequence). CDR3 nucleotide sequence: TGTGCCAGCAGCTTAGGAGCGGGGGATTACAATGAGCAGTTCTTC. This sequence encodes CASSLGAGDYNEQFF.

This chain connects TRBV15 to TRBJ1-5; D may be TRBD1 (5 bases). V lost 5 bases and J 7 bases, leaving 18 bases between the germline ends. Germline CDR1 and CDR2: LNHNV and YYDKDF (reference sequence). The CDR3 is 15 residues long. CDR3 bases: TGTGCCACCAGCCAAGAGATGCAAGGGGCCCAGCCCCAGCATTTT. Translated: CATSQEMQGAQPQHF.

This rearrangement joins TRBV6-2 or TRBV6-3 to TRBJ1-1, with D unresolved. CDR3 size: 13 residues. Germline V gene lookup returns CDR1 MNHEY and CDR2 SVGEGT. V lost 3 bases and J 1 base, leaving 6 bases between the germline ends. The CDR3 DNA sequence: TGTGCCAGCAGTTATACAGAGAACACTGAAGCTTTCTTT. Encoded protein: CASSYTENTEAFF.

V usage is TRBV7-9 and J usage is TRBJ2-3, with TRBD2 matching over 9 bases. Germline assignment: CDR1 SEHNR and CDR2 FQNEAQ (reference sequence). V was pared by 4 bases and J by 4 bases, with 15 bases of the junction left unmatched. The CDR3 contains 18 residues. The CDR3 here is CASSYPVNSGSSSDTQYF. The CDR3 region has the DNA TGTGCCAGCAGCTACCCGGTTAATAGCGGGAGTTCTTCAGATACGCAGTATTTT.

V and J are TRBV9 and TRBJ2-7; D call uncertain. Germline V gene data show CDR1 as SGDLS and CDR2 as YYNGEE. V lost 0 bases and J lost 2, with 9 bases in between. This CDR3 is 14 amino acids long. CDR3 residues: CASSVGSRTYEQYF. Here the CDR3 DNA reads TGTGCCAGCAGCGTAGGGTCGCGGACCTACGAGCAGTACTTC. Full variable domain (remainder filled in from reference TRBV9 and TRBJ2-7): DSGVTQTPKHLITATGQRVTLRCSPRSGDLSVYWYQQSLDQGLQFLIQYYNGEERAKGNILERFSAQQFPDLHSELNLSSLELGDSALYFCASSVGSRTYEQYFGPGTRLTVT.

J is TRBJ2-1 and V is TRBV5-3; 7 bases agree with TRBD2. TRBV5-3 is an open reading frame, and its role is uncertain. V trimming: 3 bases; J trimming: 6 bases; junction bases outside the gene matches: 15. This CDR3 is built from 17 residues. CDR3 residues: CARSSQRLAGLSNEQFF. CDR3 sequence (DNA): TGTGCCAGAAGCTCTCAAAGATTAGCGGGCCTTTCCAATGAGCAGTTCTTC.

The chain employs TRBV11-3 and TRBJ2-7; perhaps TRBD1 as D (6 bases). With 3 bases removed from V and 4 bases from J, the gap between germline ends came to 7 bases. This CDR3 region has 12 residues. Germline V gene sequence: CDR1 SGHNT, CDR2 YENEEA. The CDR3: CASSFTGYEQYF. The CDR3 nucleotides are TGTGCCAGCAGCTTTACAGGGTACGAGCAGTACTTC.

A single count supports this clone. V gene TRBV5-1 combines with J gene TRBJ2-7; maybe TRBD2 (6 bases). V was clipped by 3 bases and J by 3 bases, with 10 bases between them. The CDR3 runs 13 residues. Looked up from germline, CDR1 is SGHRS and CDR2 is YFSETQ. The CDR3 loop is CASSSGTVYEQYF. Written as DNA, the CDR3 is TGCGCCAGCAGCTCCGGGACTGTCTACGAGCAGTACTTC.

The chain combines TRBV6-5 with TRBJ2-1; possible D gene TRBD2, 6 bases. This CDR3 is built from 15 residues. The V gene's germline CDR1 is MNHEY and CDR2 SVGAGI. V lost 8 bases and J lost 7, with 21 bases in between. This CDR3 is CASGPIAVPRNEQFF. CDR3 nucleotides: TGTGCCAGCGGCCCCATAGCGGTTCCGAGGAATGAGCAGTTCTTC.

The rearrangement links TRBV5-1 to TRBJ1-2; D gene uncertain. Germline lookup yields CDR1 SGHRS and CDR2 YFSETQ. CDR3 length: 14 residues. V lost 0 bases to trimming and J lost 3 bases, with 9 bases between them. For the CDR3, the DNA is TGCGCCAGCAGCTTGGGCCAGGAGGACTATGGCTACACCTTC. This codes for CASSLGQEDYGYTF. Looking up the rest from reference TRBV5-1 and TRBJ1-2 gives the full variable domain: KAGVTQTPRYLIKTRGQQVTLSCSPISGHRSVSWYQQTPGQGLQFLFEYFSETQRNKGNFPGRFSGRQFSNSRSEMNVSTLELGDSALYLCASSLGQEDYGYTFGSGTRLTVV.

V usage is TRBV5-1 and J usage is TRBJ1-4; 9 bases are shared with TRBD1. Germline V CDR1 and CDR2: SGHRS, YFSETQ. J was trimmed by 8 bases and V by 3 bases; bases with no gene match: 11. The CDR3 has 16 amino acids. The CDR3 DNA reads TGCGCCAGCAGCTGGCAGGGACAGGGCCAAGGGGAAAAACTGTTTTTT. Its protein is CASSWQGQGQGEKLFF.

The genes are TRBV3-1 (or the pseudogene TRBV3-2) and TRBJ2-1; 7 bases line up with TRBD2. V lost 6 bases to trimming and J lost 0 bases; unmatched junction nucleotides: 11. The CDR3 covers 17 residues. Germline CDR1 reads LGHDT; CDR2 reads YNNKEL (reference sequence). CDR3 protein: CASSHRRLAASYNEQFF. CDR3 in DNA: TGTGCCAGCAGTCACCGGAGGCTAGCGGCCTCCTACAATGAGCAGTTCTTC.

The chain carries TRBV12-5 and TRBJ2-2, with D possibly being TRBD1 (6 bases). This CDR3 contains 14 residues. V was shortened by 7 bases and J by 1 base, with 10 bases between the two germline ends. Germline V gene sequence: CDR1 LGHNT, CDR2 FRNRAP. Written as DNA, the CDR3 is TGTGCTAGTGCCCAGACAGGGAACACCGGGGAGCTGTTTTTT. Amino acids: CASAQTGNTGELFF.

V gene TRBV5-1 combines with J gene TRBJ2-1; D is possibly TRBD2 (6 bases). The CDR3 runs to 14 residues. Germline values: CDR1 SGHRS, CDR2 YFSETQ. V was trimmed by 4 bases and J by 4 bases, leaving 12 bases between them. DNA for the CDR3: TGCGCCAGCAGCAAAGAGCTAGCGTACAATGAGCAGTTCTTC. This gives the protein CASSKELAYNEQFF.

The chain recombines TRBV19 with TRBJ2-4; 11 nucleotides align to TRBD2. V gave up 4 bases and J gave up 0 bases; unmatched junction bases: 5. The CDR3 sequence is 17 residues long. CDR1 is LNHDA, CDR2 SQIVND, per germline (reference sequence). This CDR3 is CASSTTLAGVAKNIQYF. The CDR3, as DNA: TGTGCCAGTAGTACAACACTAGCGGGAGTAGCCAAAAACATTCAGTACTTC. Combining the CDR3 with reference TRBV19 and TRBJ2-4 gives the whole variable domain DGGITQSPKYLFRKEGQNVTLSCEQNLNHDAMYWYRQDPGQGLRLIYYSQIVNDFQKGDIAEGYSVSREKKESFPLTVTSAQKNPTAFYLCASSTTLAGVAKNIQYFGAGTRLSVL.

V is TRBV20-1 and J is TRBJ2-7; 7 bases are shared with TRBD1. Germline V gene data show CDR1 as DFQATT and CDR2 as SNEGSKA (reference sequence). CDR3 length equals 12 residues. Germline trimming cut 3 bases from V and 6 bases from J; bases unmatched to any gene: 5. This CDR3 is CSASTGAGEQYF. CDR3 DNA: TGCAGTGCTAGTACAGGGGCGGGCGAGCAGTACTTC.

The J gene is TRBJ2-1, the V gene TRBV28, with 8 bases aligning to TRBD2. The CDR3 extends over 12 amino acids. CDR1 and CDR2 (germline): MDHEN, SYDVKM. Losses at the gene ends were 6 bases for V and 12 bases for J; bases not matched to a gene: 7. The CDR3 sequence: CASRMSGRGQFF. The CDR3 coding sequence is TGTGCCAGCAGGATGAGCGGGAGAGGGCAGTTCTTC.

The table lists this clone with a count of one. In nucleotides, the CDR3 is TGCGCCAGCAGCCAAGATTCTGGGGAGTCCTACGAGCAGTACTTC. It is translated as CASSQDSGESYEQYF. The chain joins TRBV4-1 to TRBJ2-7; D perhaps matches TRBD2 (5 bases). Trimming removed 0 bases from V and 1 base from J, with 10 bases in between. CDR1 MGHRA and CDR2 YSYEKL come from the germline V gene. This CDR3 is 15 amino acids long.

This clone has a handful of counts. The V call is TRBV5-1, the J call TRBJ1-1; a possible D gene is TRBD1 (6 bases). CDR3 size: 13 residues. Germline CDR1 is SGHRS and CDR2 is YFSETQ. The germline V and J ends were trimmed by 5 bases and 3 bases, with 11 bases remaining between them. This CDR3 is CASSPTGYTEAFF. CDR3 DNA sequence: TGCGCCAGCAGTCCAACAGGGTACACTGAAGCTTTCTTT.

V is TRBV5-4 and J is TRBJ2-1, with 12 bases identical to TRBD2. After removal of 2 bases from V and 8 bases from J, the junction contained 8 bases not matched to a gene. Germline V gene lookup returns CDR1 SGHNT and CDR2 YYREEE (reference sequence). The CDR3 length is 16 residues. The CDR3 is CASSFLAGGTLDEQFF. The CDR3 region has the DNA TGTGCCAGCAGCTTTCTAGCGGGGGGGACTCTCGATGAGCAGTTCTTC.

The chain carries TRBV6-5 and TRBJ2-3; 8 bases are shared with TRBD2. V dropped 3 bases and J dropped 4; count of bases not matched to a gene: 6. The CDR3 length is 15 residues. CDR1 is MNHEY, CDR2 SVGAGI, per germline. The CDR3 nucleotides are TGTGCCAGCAGTTATACGGCGGGAGGAGCAGATACGCAGTATTTT. Encoded protein: CASSYTAGGADTQYF.

This chain links TRBV7-6 with TRBJ2-7; TRBD2 agrees at 8 bases. Trimming at V came to 0 bases and at J to 5 bases, leaving 6 bases not matched to a gene. This CDR3 has 15 residues. Germline-derived CDR1 and CDR2 are SGHVS and FNYEAQ. The CDR3 DNA sequence: TGTGCCAGCAGCTTAGCAGCGGGAGACTTCCACGAGCAGTACTTC. Amino acid sequence: CASSLAAGDFHEQYF. Full variable domain (outside the CDR3, taken from reference TRBV7-6 and TRBJ2-7): GAGVSQSPRYKVTKRGQDVALRCDPISGHVSLYWYRQALGQGPEFLTYFNYEAQQDKSGLPNDRFSAERPEGSISTLTIQRTEQRDSAMYRCASSLAAGDFHEQYFGPGTRLTVT.

The chain uses TRBV4-1 and TRBJ1-1, with a tentative D call TRBD1 (5 bases). Trimming stripped 0 bases from V and 10 bases from J, with 18 bases between. This CDR3 is built from 15 residues. The germline V gene has CDR1 MGHRA and CDR2 YSYEKL. The CDR3 sequence: CASSQEGVSVGAAFF. The CDR3 coding sequence is TGCGCCAGCAGCCAAGAAGGGGTTTCAGTGGGTGCAGCTTTCTTT.

The chain joins TRBV5-1 to TRBJ2-7; TRBD2 aligns across 13 bases. The J segment lost 7 bases and the V segment lost 0 bases, leaving 7 bases of the junction unmatched. Per the germline V gene, CDR1 is SGHRS and CDR2 is YFSETQ. The CDR3 runs to 16 residues. CDR3 protein: CASSLGLAGGVVEQYF. The CDR3 DNA sequence: TGCGCCAGCAGCTTGGGACTAGCGGGGGGAGTGGTAGAGCAGTACTTC.

This clone turned up a few times. As DNA, the CDR3 is TGTGCCAGCAGAGGGGACTACGACGAGCAGTACTTC. Translated: CASRGDYDEQYF. The gene calls are TRBV2 and TRBJ2-7, with 7 nucleotides matching TRBD2. From germline, CDR1 is SNHLY and CDR2 FYNNEI. The CDR3 consists of 12 residues. V trimming: 6 bases; J trimming: 5 bases; junction bases outside the gene matches: 4. Based on the CDR3 plus reference TRBV2 and TRBJ2-7, the full variable domain is EPEVTQTPSHQVTQMGQEVILRCVPISNHLYFYWYRQILGQKVEFLVSFYNNEISEKSEIFDDQFSVERPDGSNFTLKIRSTKLEDSAMYFCASRGDYDEQYFGPGTRLTVT.